This T cell receptor beta chain stems from a study of blood T cell repertoires in COVID-19 (dated by TCRdb to about 2020). At the level of the whole study: The collaborator samples originated in the United States, Italy and Spain and spanned the acute and convalescent phases of COVID-19. The material from the prospective study consisted of cDNA or gDNA derived from T cells, B-cell-depleted T cells, or PBMCs. Deeply sampled blood TCRbeta repertoires from subjects exposed to, actively infected with, or recovered from COVID-19 were included in the dataset. A freely available public database, intended as a resource for researchers studying the immune response to SARS-CoV-2, is where the repertoires were released. Samples came from the ongoing ImmuneRACE study (first 160 participants) plus 1,254 subjects from 6 global collaborators. Sample metadata almost always included a de-identified subject ID, COVID-19 status, age in years and sex. Where available, HLA class I and class II types were taken from metadata supplied by the sample provider and were not determined by assay-based typing. Overall study results and their limits: Clinical and demographic metadata were provided uncurated, with the amount varying by source and participant.

CDR1 and CDR2 (SNHLY, FYNNEI) derive from the germline V gene. V lost 6 bases and J lost 4 bases; the stretch between them is 18 bases long. The CDR3 spans 16 residues, from the cysteine through the phenylalanine. Kept here is only the CDR3 DNA, which spans 48 bases and is read in frame from base 1. The collaborating institutions used their own protocols to collect whole blood in K2EDTA tubes. Collaborator samples were shipped for TCRbeta analysis as frozen whole blood, isolated PBMCs, or DNA extracted from either sample type. TCRbeta CDR3 regions were amplified from genomic DNA using the immunoSEQ Assay, a bias-controlled multiplex PCR. On the study's bioinformatics: The number of nucleated cells in each sample was estimated by amplification of reference gene primers within the assay. Sequence reads were collapsed and filtered to measure the absolute abundance of every unique TCRbeta CDR3 rearrangement. For each sample, productive Simpson clonality was calculated as the square root of Simpson's diversity index across productive rearrangements. What TCRdb holds here is the immuneACCESS table cut down to in-frame rearrangements. Part of the clones is not present; checked against another copy, under half of the missing clones reflect an unresolved V gene, and the others are unexplained. The V and J calls and clone size are taken from that table; D and trimming were inferred from the DNA. A total of approximately 300,000 clones appear in this sample, around 86% of them only once. 1% of the sample goes to the ten largest clones.

In the case of this clone: No antigen is known for it. No quality values exist for individual bases; no much larger clone is one base distant.

The receptor chain draws on TRBV2 and TRBJ1-4, with a tentative D gene TRBD1 over 6 matching bases. The source material was peripheral blood. The receptor comes from a man between 45 and 60 years old with active or convalescent COVID-19. The DNA sequence is TGTGCCAGCAGGGGGCTTAAAGGACAGCTTAATGAAAAACTGTTTTTT. Translation gives CASRGLKGQLNEKLFF.